The 14 T cell receptor beta chains given below trace back to one sample, sequenced in a study of blood T cell repertoires in COVID-19. Sequencing was performed with immunoSEQ multiplex PCR; in TCRdb, only in-frame clones are kept and a portion is missing. Here the sample spans around 300,000 clones, 88% being singletons. The sequenced sample was PBMCs or T cells enriched from blood (not recorded which). Receptors were obtained from a man aged 25-40 years who had recovered from COVID-19.

The chain recombines TRBV9 with TRBJ1-2; a possible D gene is TRBD1 (5 bases). This CDR3 comprises 14 residues. Per germline, CDR1 SGDLS and CDR2 YYNGEE. V lost 1 base and J 8 bases, leaving 15 bases between the germline ends. The CDR3 loop reads CASSVQDGSGGYTF. The CDR3 bases are TGTGCCAGCAGCGTACAGGATGGATCAGGGGGCTACACCTTC. Complete variable domain (other parts from reference TRBV9 and TRBJ1-2): DSGVTQTPKHLITATGQRVTLRCSPRSGDLSVYWYQQSLDQGLQFLIQYYNGEERAKGNILERFSAQQFPDLHSELNLSSLELGDSALYFCASSVQDGSGGYTFGSGTRLTVV.

Only one count was recorded for this clone. The chain is built from TRBV2 and TRBJ2-5; D possibly corresponds to TRBD1 (5 bases). Trimming pared 3 bases from V and 3 bases from J, leaving 8 bases between. This CDR3 has 13 amino acids. CDR1 SNHLY and CDR2 FYNNEI come from the germline V gene. In DNA form, the CDR3 reads TGTGCCAGCAGTGACGACAGTGAAGAGACCCAGTACTTC. Translation gives CASSDDSEETQYF.

The chain uses TRBV5-1 and TRBJ1-3; D may be TRBD1 (5 bases). CDR3 size: 13 residues. With 4 bases removed from V and 4 bases from J, the gap between germline ends came to 9 bases. The V gene's germline CDR1 is SGHRS and CDR2 YFSETQ. The CDR3 DNA follows: TGCGCCAGCAGCCCGGACATAGGAAACACCATATATTTT. Residues: CASSPDIGNTIYF. The whole variable domain, remainder taken from reference TRBV5-1 and TRBJ1-3, is KAGVTQTPRYLIKTRGQQVTLSCSPISGHRSVSWYQQTPGQGLQFLFEYFSETQRNKGNFPGRFSGRQFSNSRSEMNVSTLELGDSALYLCASSPDIGNTIYFGEGSWLTVV.

This chain links TRBV28 with TRBJ2-7; 10 bases agree with TRBD2. The ends lost 3 bases at V and 1 base at J; junction bases unmatched: 3. This CDR3 is 15 amino acids long. Germline V gives CDR1 MDHEN, CDR2 SYDVKM. The CDR3 spells CASSLVLAGSYEQYF. CDR3 nucleotides: TGTGCCAGCAGTTTGGTACTAGCGGGGTCCTACGAGCAGTACTTC.

The rearrangement links TRBV5-6 to TRBJ1-2; weak D call: TRBD1 (5 bases). CDR3 size: 15 residues. With 6 bases removed from V and 5 bases from J, the gap between germline ends came to 20 bases. Germline CDR1 SGHDT, CDR2 YYEEEE. As DNA, the CDR3 is TGTGCCAGCATCACCCCCGGCAGGGAAAGATATGGCTACACCTTC. It encodes CASITPGRERYGYTF.

The chain carries TRBV4-1 and TRBJ2-3, with 11 positions matching TRBD2. This CDR3 is built from 16 residues. CDR1 is MGHRA, CDR2 YSYEKL, per germline. Germline trimming cut 0 bases from V and 5 bases from J; bases unmatched to any gene: 4. The CDR3 DNA reads TGCGCCAGCAGCCAAGATCTAGCGGGGGGAGTAGATACGCAGTATTTT. As protein: CASSQDLAGGVDTQYF.

This chain connects TRBV25-1 to TRBJ2-7, with TRBD2 identical over 16 bases. This CDR3 has 18 amino acids. V lost 3 bases, J lost 3 bases, and 8 bases stayed unmatched. The germline V gene encodes CDR1 MGHDK and CDR2 SYGVNS. CDR3 nucleotide sequence: TGTGCCAGCAGTGAGTATCCGGGACTAGCGGGGGGGGGCTACGAGCAGTACTTC. It codes for CASSEYPGLAGGGYEQYF.

V gene TRBV5-1 combines with J gene TRBJ2-2; possibly TRBD1 for D (6 bases). The CDR3 covers 15 residues. V gave up 3 bases and J gave up 0 bases, with 9 bases separating them. Germline V gene lookup returns CDR1 SGHRS and CDR2 YFSETQ. Here the CDR3 DNA reads TGCGCCAGCAGCTCTAGGACAGCGAACACCGGGGAGCTGTTTTTT. Translation gives CASSSRTANTGELFF.

The chain uses TRBV5-4 and TRBJ2-3, with TRBD2 matching over 13 bases. The CDR3 has 18 residues. V dropped 0 bases and J dropped 2; count of bases not matched to a gene: 6. The germline CDR1 and CDR2 sequences are SGHNT and YYREEE (reference sequence). The CDR3 sequence is CASSLAGLAGAFTDTQYF. The CDR3 bases are TGTGCCAGCAGCTTGGCCGGACTAGCGGGGGCATTCACAGATACGCAGTATTTT. The variable domain in full, completed from reference TRBV5-4 and TRBJ2-3, reads ETGVTQSPTHLIKTRGQQVTLRCSSQSGHNTVSWYQQALGQGPQFIFQYYREEENGRGNFPPRFSGLQFPNYSSELNVNALELDDSALYLCASSLAGLAGAFTDTQYFGPGTRLTVL.

The genes are TRBV7-9 and TRBJ1-1; D remains ambiguous. Between the trimmed V and J ends, which lost 7 bases and 1 base, there was a span of 13 bases. Germline CDR1 reads SEHNR; CDR2 reads FQNEAQ (reference sequence). The CDR3 spans 14 residues. CDR3 sequence (DNA): TGTGCCAGCACCACCCGGGTGGAGAACACTGAAGCTTTCTTT. This codes for CASTTRVENTEAFF. Combining the CDR3 with reference TRBV7-9 and TRBJ1-1 gives the whole variable domain DTGVSQNPRHKITKRGQNVTFRCDPISEHNRLYWYRQTLGQGPEFLTYFQNEAQLEKSRLLSDRFSAERPKGSFSTLEIQRTEQGDSAMYLCASTTRVENTEAFFGQGTRLTVV.

The chain employs TRBV5-1 and TRBJ1-3; weak D call: TRBD1 (5 bases). The CDR3 has 14 amino acids. V was trimmed by 0 bases and J by 4 bases, leaving 8 bases between them. Germline loops: CDR1 SGHRS, CDR2 YFSETQ. The CDR3 loop reads CASSLVRAGNTIYF. DNA of the CDR3: TGCGCCAGCAGCTTGGTCAGGGCCGGAAACACCATATATTTT.

The chain joins TRBV15 to TRBJ2-1; D is unclear. CDR3 size: 18 residues. Germline CDR1 reads LNHNV; CDR2 reads YYDKDF (reference sequence). V shed 0 bases and J shed 5 bases, with 20 bases lying between them. The CDR3 sequence is CATSRDQDLNPLHNEQFF. The DNA for the CDR3 is TGTGCCACCAGCAGAGATCAGGATTTAAACCCACTTCACAATGAGCAGTTCTTC.

In nucleotides, the CDR3 is TGCGCCAGCAGCTTCTACGACCCACGGGGGTGGCAGACCCAGTACTTC. As protein: CASSFYDPRGWQTQYF. The J gene is TRBJ2-5, the V gene TRBV5-1; possibly TRBD2 for D (6 bases). The CDR3 length is 16 residues. Germline loops: CDR1 SGHRS, CDR2 YFSETQ. V was trimmed by 2 bases and J by 6 bases, leaving 20 bases between them.

The rearrangement links TRBV6-5 to TRBJ1-6; D is perhaps TRBD1 (6 bases). The CDR3 extends over 15 amino acids. V dropped 4 bases and J dropped 0 bases, with 7 bases sitting between them. The germline V gene has CDR1 MNHEY and CDR2 SVGAGI. CDR3 loop: CASSLGGSYNSPLHF. CDR3 nucleotides: TGTGCCAGCAGTTTAGGGGGCTCCTATAATTCACCCCTCCACTTT.